This T cell receptor (beta chain) was sequenced for a study of OX40 agonist ivuxolimab in advanced cancers. Study-level background: Treatment of patients was with ivuxolimab, an agonistic anti-OX40 (CD134) antibody. Patients in the trial were receiving intravenous ivuxolimab every 2 weeks, at doses of 0.01 to 10 mg/kg.

The germline V and J ends were trimmed by 0 bases and 5 bases, with 14 bases remaining between them. Per germline, CDR1 MNHEY and CDR2 SVGAGI. The CDR3 extends over 15 amino acids. Measured with immunoSEQ multiplex PCR; TCRdb has only the in-frame clones, and not every one. The data hold 43,000 or so clones, with around 90% observed a single time. Findings and caveats of the study: Some of the lowest clonal expansion was seen in partial responders at 0.1-3.0 mg/kg.

Turning to this clone: No antigen is known for it.

The rearrangement uses TRBV6-5 and TRBJ2-7, with a possible D match to TRBD2 (5 bases). This sequence originates from an adult with an advanced solid tumor such as melanoma, head and neck, liver or kidney cancer. The sequencing here drew on CD4+ or CD8+ T cells sorted from blood, taken in a trial of the OX40 agonist ivuxolimab. The CDR3 nucleotides are TGTGCCAGCAGTTACTCGATCGGGATTAGGAACGAGCAGTACTTC. Amino acids: CASSYSIGIRNEQYF.